The 9 T cell receptor beta chains below all came from one sample that was sequenced in a study of blood T cell repertoires in COVID-19. Repertoires were generated with immunoSEQ multiplex PCR, while TCRdb's copy carries only in-frame clones and drops some. The repertoire holds 200,000 to 250,000 clones, with about 88% as singletons. The source material was peripheral blood. The receptor set was obtained from a man over 45 with COVID-19, enrolled during active disease.

This chain connects TRBV6-5 to TRBJ2-5, with D possibly being TRBD1 (6 bases). The CDR3 sequence is 15 residues long. CDR1 MNHEY and CDR2 SVGAGI come from the germline V gene. Trimming stripped 2 bases from V and 7 bases from J, with 17 bases between. Written as DNA, the CDR3 is TGTGCCAGCAGTTACACGTTTACAGGGAAGGGGACCCAGTACTTC. Translating gives CASSYTFTGKGTQYF.

The table lists this clone with a few counts. The J gene is TRBJ1-4, the V gene TRBV11-2; maybe TRBD1 (6 bases). Germline loops: CDR1 SGHAT, CDR2 FQNNGV. This CDR3 is built from 15 residues. V dropped 2 bases and J dropped 10 bases, with 17 bases sitting between them. CDR3 residues: CASSLSLGQSLKLFF. CDR3 in DNA: TGTGCCAGCAGCTTAAGTTTGGGACAAAGCTTAAAACTGTTTTTT.

In its sample, this clone was seen a few times. The chain combines TRBV7-8 with TRBJ1-5; D perhaps matches TRBD1 (5 bases). The CDR3 runs to 17 residues. The ends were cut back, 1 base at V and 6 bases at J, with 19 bases in the middle. Germline V CDR1 and CDR2: SGHVS, FQNEAQ. CDR3 sequence reads: CASSLERLDMVSQPQHF. The CDR3 bases are TGTGCCAGCAGCTTAGAGCGTTTGGACATGGTTTCTCAGCCCCAGCATTTT. Supplemented by reference TRBV7-8 and TRBJ1-5, the full variable domain reads GAGVSQSPRYKVAKRGQDVALRCDPISGHVSLFWYQQALGQGPEFLTYFQNEAQLDKSGLPSDRFFAERPEGSVSTLKIQRTQQEDSAVYLCASSLERLDMVSQPQHFGDGTRLSIL.

The V and J genes are TRBV2 and TRBJ2-7; 7 bases agree with TRBD2. V was pared by 4 bases and J by 0 bases, with 12 bases of the junction left unmatched. CDR1 is SNHLY, CDR2 FYNNEI, per germline. The CDR3 extends over 17 amino acids. This CDR3 is CASSGGGSSGSSYEQYF. In DNA, the CDR3 is TGTGCCAGCAGTGGGGGGGGGAGTAGCGGAAGCTCCTACGAGCAGTACTTC.

This clone showed up just once. This chain uses TRBV28 with TRBJ1-1, with 9 positions matching TRBD1. There are 16 residues in the CDR3. Unmatched junction bases numbered 4, after V lost 1 base and J lost 1 base. The germline gives CDR1 MDHEN, CDR2 SYDVKM. Here the CDR3 reads CASSLSEQGANTEAFF. For the CDR3, the DNA is TGTGCCAGCAGTTTATCGGAACAGGGGGCGAACACTGAAGCTTTCTTT. Filled out from reference TRBV28 and TRBJ1-1, the complete variable domain reads DVKVTQSSRYLVKRTGEKVFLECVQDMDHENMFWYRQDPGLGLRLIYFSYDVKMKEKGDIPEGYSVSREKKERFSLILESASTNQTSMYLCASSLSEQGANTEAFFGQGTRLTVV.

The chain links TRBV2 to TRBJ1-1; D may be TRBD1 (6 bases). CDR3 length: 12 residues. Per germline, CDR1 SNHLY and CDR2 FYNNEI. The V end was cut by 6 bases, the J end by 4 bases, with 9 bases between. As DNA, the CDR3 is TGTGCCAGCAGGCTACAGGGCACTGAAGCTTTCTTT. This codes for CASRLQGTEAFF.

The chain uses TRBV7-9 and TRBJ2-5, with 7 bases fitting TRBD1. CDR3 length equals 15 residues. V shed 4 bases, J shed 5 bases, and the junction held 10 bases outside the gene matches. CDR1 and CDR2 from the germline V gene are SEHNR and FQNEAQ (reference sequence). The CDR3 is CASSSHRDREETQYF. The CDR3 DNA follows: TGTGCCAGCAGCTCACACCGGGACAGAGAGGAGACCCAGTACTTC.

The rearrangement joins TRBV7-2 to TRBJ2-7, with 12 nucleotides matching TRBD2. V dropped 6 bases and J dropped 1; count of bases not matched to a gene: 4. CDR1 is SGHTA and CDR2 is FQGNSA in the germline V gene. The length of the CDR3 is 15 residues. CDR3 DNA: TGTGCCAGCAGGCCTAGCGGGGGGGAGTCCTACGAGCAGTACTTC. Its translation: CASRPSGGESYEQYF.

V usage is TRBV6-1 and J usage is TRBJ2-1; TRBD2 aligns across 12 bases. The CDR3 consists of 17 residues. The ends lost 3 bases at V and 10 bases at J; junction bases unmatched: 13. Germline CDR1 is MNHNS and CDR2 is SASEGT. The CDR3 region has the DNA TGTGCCAGCAGTGACCCGGGACTAGCGGGCTCCCCCGGGGAGCAGTTCTTC. Amino acid sequence: CASSDPGLAGSPGEQFF.